The rows below give T cell receptor beta chains drawn from one sample of a study of T-cell reconstitution after alpha-beta-depleted transplantation in children. TCRdb independently ran MiXCR on the PCR reads; one entry per CDR3 protein. The sample has more than 75,000 distinct CDR3 sequences, about 22% seen once; the top ten hold about a fifth. Specimen: PBMCs, collected before TCRalphabeta/CD19-depleted stem cell transplant. The receptors were sampled from a boy between 2 and 10 years old with acute lymphoblastic leukemia, due to receive a stem cell transplant. Each CDR3 is given with its conserved first and last residue. A D gene is named only where the DNA matches it firmly. Not every row has a clone size; where given, it reads once, few, many or a size class.

j_call,d_call,v_call,clone_size,cdr3_nt,cdr3_aa
TRBJ2-5,.,TRBV10-2,.,TGCGCCAGCAGTGTTAGTCAAGAGACCCAGTACTTC,CASSVSQETQYF
TRBJ2-2,TRBD2,TRBV7-9,many,TGTGCCAGCATGAGGCGGGAGGTCGGCGGGGAGCTGTTTTTT,CASMRREVGGELFF
TRBJ2-7,.,TRBV11-2,.,TGTGCCAGCAGCCCCTTAGCTCGGGAGAAGTCCTACGAGCAGTACTTC,CASSPLAREKSYEQYF
TRBJ2-5,TRBD2,TRBV2,once,TGTGCCAGCAGCGGCCCGGCGCGGGAGGTATCAGAGACCCAGTACTTC,CASSGPAREVSETQYF
TRBJ2-6,TRBD2,TRBV5-1,few,TGCGCCAGCACCCGGGAGGGATCTGGGGCCAACGTCCTGACTTTC,CASTREGSGANVLTF
TRBJ1-6,TRBD1,TRBV7-9,few,TGTGCCAGCAGCGTGGGACAGAGTAATTCACCCCTCCACTTT,CASSVGQSNSPLHF
TRBJ1-4,TRBD1,TRBV7-2,.,TGTGCCAGCAGCTCGTTTGGACAGGGCGATAGTGAAAAACTGTTTTTT,CASSSFGQGDSEKLFF
TRBJ2-6,.,TRBV5-6,.,TGTGCCAGCAGCAGGACAGATCCTGGGGCCAACGTCCTGACTTTC,CASSRTDPGANVLTF
TRBJ1-1,.,TRBV29-1,few,TGCAGCGTTGTGGGCTGGAGCACTGAAGCTTTCTTT,CSVVGWSTEAFF
TRBJ2-1,.,TRBV6-5,.,TGTGCCAGCAGTTACGTCGGGTCGGGCAATGAGCAGTTCTTC,CASSYVGSGNEQFF
TRBJ2-1,.,TRBV7-3,.,TGTGCCAGCAGCTTAACTAGCGGAGCTTACAATGAGCAGTTCTTC,CASSLTSGAYNEQFF
TRBJ2-3,.,TRBV28,many,TGTGCCAGCAGTTTACCAACGGAAATAACAGATACGCAGTATTTT,CASSLPTEITDTQYF
TRBJ1-2,TRBD1,TRBV29-1,few,TGCAGCGTTGAGGACAGGGTTGGCTACACCTTC,CSVEDRVGYTF
TRBJ1-2,.,TRBV29-1,many,TGCAGCGTTGAACAGCTCACGGAGTATGGCTACACCTTC,CSVEQLTEYGYTF
TRBJ2-5,.,TRBV5-1,few,TGCGCCAGCAGCCTCCCGCGTGGGTCCCAAGAGACCCAGTACTTC,CASSLPRGSQETQYF
TRBJ2-1,.,TRBV12-3/TRBV12-4,.,TGTGCCAGCAGTCTCCAGTCCCGGACAGAGCAGTTCTTC,CASSLQSRTEQFF
TRBJ2-7,TRBD2,TRBV6-2/TRBV6-3,.,TGTGCCAGCAGGTTTAGCGGGAGGTCGGACTACGAGCAGTACTTC,CASRFSGRSDYEQYF
TRBJ1-5,.,TRBV20-1,.,TGCTCGGCTGGATTTAATCAGCCCCAGCATTTT,CSAGFNQPQHF
TRBJ2-3,TRBD2,TRBV7-3,.,TGTGCCAGCAGCTTAAGGGCTAGCGGAATTACAGATACGCAGTATTTT,CASSLRASGITDTQYF
TRBJ2-1,TRBD1,TRBV5-1,.,TGCGCCAGCAGCTCAAAACCGGGACAGATCAATGAGCAGTTCTTC,CASSSKPGQINEQFF
TRBJ1-2,.,TRBV6-1,few,TGTGCCACCTTTGCCTTAGACGGGAACTATGGCTACACCTTC,CATFALDGNYGYTF
TRBJ2-2,TRBD1,TRBV20-1,few,TGCAGTGCCGCGACAGGGGTAGGCACCGGGGAGCTGTTTTTT,CSAATGVGTGELFF
TRBJ2-1,.,TRBV5-6,.,TGTGCCAGCAGCTTTTCCAATGAGCAGTTCTTC,CASSFSNEQFF
TRBJ1-5,.,TRBV2,.,TGTGCCAGCAGTGTCCTCGTTCAGGATCAGCCCCAGCATTTT,CASSVLVQDQPQHF
TRBJ1-5,.,TRBV20-1,.,TGCAGTGCTAGAGGGACAGTCAATCAGCCCCAGCATTTT,CSARGTVNQPQHF
TRBJ2-7,TRBD1,TRBV29-1,.,TGCAGCGTCCGGGACAGGGTGTCCTACGAGCAGTACTTC,CSVRDRVSYEQYF
TRBJ1-1,.,TRBV5-1,.,TGCGCCAGCAGCTTGGAGCCAGGGGCGCTGAACACTGAAGCTTTCTTT,CASSLEPGALNTEAFF
TRBJ1-1,TRBD1,TRBV6-1,.,TGTGCCAGCAGTCCCGAACAGGGGTTAGGGAAGACTGAAGCTTTCTTT,CASSPEQGLGKTEAFF
TRBJ1-2,TRBD1,TRBV5-1,few,TGCGCCAGCAGCTTGGAGGGACAGAGTTATGGCTACACCTTC,CASSLEGQSYGYTF
TRBJ2-7,.,TRBV18,few,TGTGCCAGCTCACCAATAAGGGTTTATGAGCAGTACTTC,CASSPIRVYEQYF
TRBJ2-3,TRBD2,TRBV12-3/TRBV12-4,few,TGTGCCAGCAGTTTAATGGAGCGGGAGGGGGGTACGCAGTATTTT,CASSLMEREGGTQYF
TRBJ1-2,.,TRBV5-1,.,TGCGCCAGCAGCAAGGACAGACTCTCCTATGGCTACACCTTC,CASSKDRLSYGYTF
TRBJ2-7,.,TRBV18,.,TGTGCCAGCTCACGGGAGGTAGTAGGCTACGAGCAGTGCTTC,CASSREVVGYEQCF
TRBJ2-1,.,TRBV10-3,.,TGTGCCATCAGTGAGTCGAAGGGGGGGTGGCATGAGCAGTTCTTC,CAISESKGGWHEQFF
TRBJ2-1,.,TRBV5-6,.,TGTGCCAGCAGCTGGGGGGACAACTACAATGAGCAGTTCTTC,CASSWGDNYNEQFF
TRBJ2-2,TRBD2,TRBV2,.,TGTGCCAGCAGTGCTAGCGGAGGGGCTGTCGGGGAGCTGTTTTTT,CASSASGGAVGELFF
TRBJ2-2,TRBD1,TRBV7-3,many,TGTGCCAGCAGTCAGGACAGGGGTAGCACCGGGGAGCTGTTTTTT,CASSQDRGSTGELFF
TRBJ1-1,TRBD1,TRBV15,.,TGTGCCACCAGCAGAGATGGGGCAGGGGGCCAAGCTTTCTTT,CATSRDGAGGQAFF
TRBJ1-2,TRBD1,TRBV7-2,.,TGTGCCAGCAGTTCAGGGGGGCTCTATGGCTACACCTTC,CASSSGGLYGYTF
TRBJ2-7,TRBD2,TRBV12-3/TRBV12-4,.,TGTGCCAGCAGTTTAGTGGGAGGGGTTACCTACGAGCAGTACTTC,CASSLVGGVTYEQYF
TRBJ1-5,.,TRBV10-3,many,TGTGCCATCAGTGCACAGGGCTTCAATCAGCCCCAGCATTTT,CAISAQGFNQPQHF
TRBJ2-7,TRBD2,TRBV10-3,many,TGTGCCATCAGTGAGTCGGCTAGCGGTTACGAGCAGTACTTC,CAISESASGYEQYF
TRBJ2-7,.,TRBV7-3,.,TGTGCCAGCGCGCCTAGTGCCTTCCACGAGCAGTACTTC,CASAPSAFHEQYF
TRBJ1-1,.,TRBV20-1,.,TGCAGTGCTAGTAGGGGTGGGATTAGGAACACTGAAGCTTTCTTT,CSASRGGIRNTEAFF
TRBJ2-1,TRBD2,TRBV5-1,.,TGCGCCAGCAGCTCGAAGGGACTAGCGGGATACAATGAGCAGTTCTTC,CASSSKGLAGYNEQFF
TRBJ2-1,.,TRBV5-1,many,TGCGCCAGCAGCTTTGAGGCTCTCTCCTACAATGAGCAGTTCTTC,CASSFEALSYNEQFF
TRBJ2-7,TRBD1,TRBV7-7,many,TGTGCCAGCAGCCTGGGACAGGGTGGAGAGCAGTACTTC,CASSLGQGGEQYF
TRBJ1-4,.,TRBV6-1,few,TGTGCCACCCTCAACCGAAGGGGGGGGAGTGAAAAACTGTTTTTT,CATLNRRGGSEKLFF
TRBJ1-1,.,TRBV20-1,few,TGCAGTGCTAGAGAGGGGGCCAGGGCCACTGAAGCTTTCTTT,CSAREGARATEAFF
TRBJ1-6,TRBD1,TRBV18,once,TGTGCCAGCTCACGACAGGGATACAGTTCACCCCTCCACTTT,CASSRQGYSSPLHF
TRBJ2-2,.,TRBV28,few,TGTGCCAGCCAACTCACCGGGACGGAAAAGAACACCGGGGAGCTGTTTTTT,CASQLTGTEKNTGELFF
TRBJ2-1,.,TRBV20-1,few,TGCAGTGCTAGGGGCATCGAGCAGTTCTTC,CSARGIEQFF
TRBJ2-7,.,TRBV5-1,.,TGCGCCAGCAGATTTGGCAGGCTCTACGAGCAGTCCTTC,CASRFGRLYEQSF
TRBJ1-1,TRBD1,TRBV6-4,medium-sized,TGTGCCAGCAGCGCGGGGACAGCGAACACTGAAGCTTTCTTT,CASSAGTANTEAFF
TRBJ2-1,TRBD2,TRBV29-1,.,TGCAGCGTTGAAAGCGGGACTAGCGGAGATCTCGATGAGCAGTTCTTC,CSVESGTSGDLDEQFF
TRBJ2-1,.,TRBV24-1,.,TGTGCCACCAGTGGGGCCCTTAGGAGCTCCTACAATGAGCAGTTCTTC,CATSGALRSSYNEQFF
TRBJ2-7,.,TRBV20-1,few,TGCAGTGCTAGAGCGACAGCCGTAACCTACGAGCAGTACTTC,CSARATAVTYEQYF
TRBJ2-2,.,TRBV6-1,few,TGTGCCAGCACAAGGGATGGCCGGGGGAACGGGGAGCTGTTTTTT,CASTRDGRGNGELFF
TRBJ1-3,.,TRBV6-5,.,TGTGCCAGCAGTTACTCGGGTTCCTCGGGCCTCTCTGGAAACACCATATATTTT,CASSYSGSSGLSGNTIYF
TRBJ2-5,.,TRBV12-3/TRBV12-4,.,TGTGCCAGCAGTTTTCTAATAAACCAAGAGACCCAGTACTTC,CASSFLINQETQYF